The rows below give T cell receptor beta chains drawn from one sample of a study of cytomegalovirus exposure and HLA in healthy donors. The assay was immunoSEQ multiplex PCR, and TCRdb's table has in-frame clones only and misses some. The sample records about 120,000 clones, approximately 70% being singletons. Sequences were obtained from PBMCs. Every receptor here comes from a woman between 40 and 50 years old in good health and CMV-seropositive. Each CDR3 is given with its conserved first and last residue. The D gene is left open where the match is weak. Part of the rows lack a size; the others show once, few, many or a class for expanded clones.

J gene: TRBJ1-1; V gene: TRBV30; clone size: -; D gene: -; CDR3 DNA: TGTGCCTGGAGCGTGCCCGGTATGAACACTGAAGCTTTCTTT; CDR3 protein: CAWSVPGMNTEAFF
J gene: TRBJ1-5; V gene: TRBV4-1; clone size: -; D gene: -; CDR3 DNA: TGCGCCAGCAGCCAAGAAATGGACAGACTTAGCAATCAGCCCCAGCATTTT; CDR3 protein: CASSQEMDRLSNQPQHF
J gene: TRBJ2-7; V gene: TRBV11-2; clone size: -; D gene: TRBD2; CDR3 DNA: TGTGCCAGCAGCTCCCGTGGGAGCGGGAGAGACGAGCAGTACTTC; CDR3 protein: CASSSRGSGRDEQYF
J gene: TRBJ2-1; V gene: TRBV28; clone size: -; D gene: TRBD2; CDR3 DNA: TGTGCCAGCACCTCACTCGGAACGGGGAGGGTTTACAATGAGCAGTTCTTC; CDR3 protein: CASTSLGTGRVYNEQFF
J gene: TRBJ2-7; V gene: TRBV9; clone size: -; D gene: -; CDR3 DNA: TGTGCCAGCAGTGCTCTCCGTGAGGGCGCTCAGCAGTACTTC; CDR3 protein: CASSALREGAQQYF
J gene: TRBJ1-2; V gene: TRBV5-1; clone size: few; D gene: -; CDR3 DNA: TGCGCCAGCAGCTTGTCGACAATCCATGGCTACACCTTC; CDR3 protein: CASSLSTIHGYTF
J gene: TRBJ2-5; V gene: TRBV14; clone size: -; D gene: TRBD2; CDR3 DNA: TGTGCCAGCAGCCAAGTGGTAGCGGGATATGTGGAGACCCAGTACTTC; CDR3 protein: CASSQVVAGYVETQYF
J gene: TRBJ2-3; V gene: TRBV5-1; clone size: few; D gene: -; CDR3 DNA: TGCGCCAGCAGCTTGGGGGCTAGCACAGATACGCAGTATTTT; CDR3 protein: CASSLGASTDTQYF
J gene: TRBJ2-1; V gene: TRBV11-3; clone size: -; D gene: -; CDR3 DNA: TGTGCCAGCAGCGGGGACTCCCTGCGCAAAAGCTCCTACAATGAGCAGTTCTTC; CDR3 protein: CASSGDSLRKSSYNEQFF
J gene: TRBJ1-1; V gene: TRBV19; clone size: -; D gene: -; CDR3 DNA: TGTGCCAGTAGTCCTATCTCTTACAGGGCTAAAGCTTTCTTT; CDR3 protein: CASSPISYRAKAFF
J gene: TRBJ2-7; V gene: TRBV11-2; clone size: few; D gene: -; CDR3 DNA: TGTGCCAGCACCATGGGACTGAACTCCTACGAGCAGTACTTC; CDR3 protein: CASTMGLNSYEQYF
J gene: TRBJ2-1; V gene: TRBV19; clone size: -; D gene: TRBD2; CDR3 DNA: TGTGCCAGTAGAACCGGGACTAGCTTTAGTGAGCAGTTCTTC; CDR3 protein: CASRTGTSFSEQFF
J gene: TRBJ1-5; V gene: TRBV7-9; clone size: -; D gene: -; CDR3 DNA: TGTGCCAGCAGCTCCCGGGGTGGTACAGATCCTAGCAATCAGCCCCAGCATTTT; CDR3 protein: CASSSRGGTDPSNQPQHF
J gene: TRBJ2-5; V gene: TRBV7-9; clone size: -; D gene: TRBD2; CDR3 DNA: TGTGCCAGCAGCTCCGGACTAGCGGAATCCCAAGAGACCCAGTACTTC; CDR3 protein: CASSSGLAESQETQYF
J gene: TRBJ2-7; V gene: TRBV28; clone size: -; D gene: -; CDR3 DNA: TGTGCCAGCAGTTTAAAACTCGGGGAAAAGCAGTACTTC; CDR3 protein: CASSLKLGEKQYF
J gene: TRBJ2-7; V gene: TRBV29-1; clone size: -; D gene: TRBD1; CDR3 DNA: TGCAGCGTTGAGGGAACGGGGACAGGGCTCTACGAGCAGTACTTC; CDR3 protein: CSVEGTGTGLYEQYF
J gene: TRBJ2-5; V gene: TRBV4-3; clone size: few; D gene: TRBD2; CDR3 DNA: TGCGCCAGCAGCCAAGAGAAGCGGGATGGGGAGACCCAGTACTTC; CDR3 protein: CASSQEKRDGETQYF
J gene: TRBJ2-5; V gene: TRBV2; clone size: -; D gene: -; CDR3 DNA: TGTGCTAAAGAGACCCAGTACTTC; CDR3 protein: CAKETQYF
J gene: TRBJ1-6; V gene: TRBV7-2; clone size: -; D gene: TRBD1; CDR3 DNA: TGTGCCAGCAGCTTGGGACCAATACAGGGGTCACCCCTCCACTTT; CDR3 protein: CASSLGPIQGSPLHF
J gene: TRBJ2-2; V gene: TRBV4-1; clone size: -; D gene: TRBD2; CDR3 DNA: TGCGCCAGCAGCCAGTCTCTAGCGGGATTAAACACCGGGGAGCTGTTTTTT; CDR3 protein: CASSQSLAGLNTGELFF
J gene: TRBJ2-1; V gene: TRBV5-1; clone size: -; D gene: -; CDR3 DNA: TGCGCCAGCAGCCCCGGAAGTGGGGCCGTCTCCTACAATGAGCAGTTCTTC; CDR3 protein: CASSPGSGAVSYNEQFF
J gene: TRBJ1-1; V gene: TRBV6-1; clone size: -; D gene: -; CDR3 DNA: TGTGCCAGCAGTGAACGTCTCAGGGATGGAACTTTCTTT; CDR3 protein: CASSERLRDGTFF
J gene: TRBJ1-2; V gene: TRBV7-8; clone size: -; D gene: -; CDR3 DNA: TGTGCCAGCAGCCAGACAGTTAACTATGGCTACACCTTC; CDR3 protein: CASSQTVNYGYTF
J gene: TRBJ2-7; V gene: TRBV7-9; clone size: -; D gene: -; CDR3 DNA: TGTGCCAGCAGCTTCGGGGGAGAGAGACAGTACTTC; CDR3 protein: CASSFGGERQYF
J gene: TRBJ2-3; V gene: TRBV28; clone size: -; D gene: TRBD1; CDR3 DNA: TGTGCCAGCAGAAGGACAGGGGCTCGAGATACGCAGTATTTT; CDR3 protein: CASRRTGARDTQYF
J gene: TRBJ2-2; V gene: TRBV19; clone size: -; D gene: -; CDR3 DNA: TGTGCCAGTTGGGCCCCGAACACCGGGGAGCTGTTTTTT; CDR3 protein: CASWAPNTGELFF
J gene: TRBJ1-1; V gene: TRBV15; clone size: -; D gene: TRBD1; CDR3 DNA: TGTGCCACCACTTTTACAGGGGGCCGCACTGAAGCTTTCTTT; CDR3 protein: CATTFTGGRTEAFF
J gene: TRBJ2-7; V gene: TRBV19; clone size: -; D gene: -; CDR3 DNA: TGTGCCAGCCAAGGACCAGGGTTCTACGAGCAGTACTTC; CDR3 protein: CASQGPGFYEQYF
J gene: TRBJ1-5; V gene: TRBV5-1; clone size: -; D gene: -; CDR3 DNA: TGCGCCAGCAGCCGAGGGGGGGGCAATCAGCCCCAGCATTTT; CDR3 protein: CASSRGGGNQPQHF
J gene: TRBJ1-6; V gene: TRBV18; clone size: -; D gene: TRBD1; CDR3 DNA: TGTGCCAGCTCACGAACCGCCGGGACAGGTCCAGATAATTCACCCCTCCACTTT; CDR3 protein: CASSRTAGTGPDNSPLHF
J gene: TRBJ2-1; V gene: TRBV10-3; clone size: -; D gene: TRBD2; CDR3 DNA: TGTGCCATCAGTGAGTCGTTTCCCCAGAGCGGGACTCAGTATGAGCAGTTCTTC; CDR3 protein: CAISESFPQSGTQYEQFF
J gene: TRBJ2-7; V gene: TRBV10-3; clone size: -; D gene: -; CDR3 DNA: TGTGCCATCAGTGGGGGCCCGCGACGGACCTACGAGCAGTACTTC; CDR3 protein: CAISGGPRRTYEQYF
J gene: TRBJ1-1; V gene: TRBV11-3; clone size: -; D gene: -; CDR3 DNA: TGTGCCAGCAGCTTAGGTGAGGGGAGGGGCACTGAAGCTTTCTTT; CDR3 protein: CASSLGEGRGTEAFF
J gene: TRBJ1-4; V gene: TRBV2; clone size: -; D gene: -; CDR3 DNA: TGTGCCAGCTCAAACGGAGGGATTAATGAAAAACTGTTTTTT; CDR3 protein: CASSNGGINEKLFF
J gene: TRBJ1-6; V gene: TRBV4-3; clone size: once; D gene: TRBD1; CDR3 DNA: TGCGCCAGCAGCCAAGACCCCGGGACAGGGAATTCACCCCTCCACTTT; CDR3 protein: CASSQDPGTGNSPLHF
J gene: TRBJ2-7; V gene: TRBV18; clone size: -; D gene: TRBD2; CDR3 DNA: TGTGCCAGCTCACCCGGGGGAGGGAGGGGAGCACTCTACGAGCAGTACTTC; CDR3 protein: CASSPGGGRGALYEQYF
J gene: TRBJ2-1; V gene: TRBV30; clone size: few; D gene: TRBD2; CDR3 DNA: TGTGCCTGGAGTAATAGCGGGAGTGGTGAGCAGTTCTTC; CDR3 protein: CAWSNSGSGEQFF
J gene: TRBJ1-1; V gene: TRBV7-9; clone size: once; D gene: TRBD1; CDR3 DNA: TGTGCCAGCAGCGAACTCACAGGGGAAAACACTGAAGCTTTCTTT; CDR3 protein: CASSELTGENTEAFF
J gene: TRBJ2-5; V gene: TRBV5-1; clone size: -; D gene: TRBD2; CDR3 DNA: TGCGCCAGCAGCTGGACCCGACTAGCGGGAGAGGGGGAGACCCAGTACTTC; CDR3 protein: CASSWTRLAGEGETQYF
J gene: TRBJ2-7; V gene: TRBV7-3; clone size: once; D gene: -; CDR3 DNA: TGTGCCAGCAGCGCTCAGCCCACTACGGGCGAGCAGTACTTC; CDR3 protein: CASSAQPTTGEQYF
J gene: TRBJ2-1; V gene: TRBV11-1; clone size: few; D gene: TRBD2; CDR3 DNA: TGTGCCAGCAGGGGGAGTGTGACTAGCGGGAGGGCCGGAGATGAGCAGTTCTTC; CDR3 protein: CASRGSVTSGRAGDEQFF
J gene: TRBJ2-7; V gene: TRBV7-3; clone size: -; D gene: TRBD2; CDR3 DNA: TGTGCCAGCAGCTTGGTAGCGGGAGGGTACGAGCAGTACTTC; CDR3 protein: CASSLVAGGYEQYF
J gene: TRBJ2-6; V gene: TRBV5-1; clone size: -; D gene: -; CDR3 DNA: TGCGCCAGCAGTATCCTGAGCTCTGGGGCCAACGTCCTGACTTTC; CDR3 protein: CASSILSSGANVLTF
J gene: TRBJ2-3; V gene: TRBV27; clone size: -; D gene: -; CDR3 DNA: TGTGCCAGCAGTTCACAAGATAGCACAGATACGCAGTATTTT; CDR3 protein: CASSSQDSTDTQYF
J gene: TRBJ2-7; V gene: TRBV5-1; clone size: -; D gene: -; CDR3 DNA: TGCGCCAGCAGCTTGGTTGGCGGGAACTACGAGCAGTACTTC; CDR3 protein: CASSLVGGNYEQYF
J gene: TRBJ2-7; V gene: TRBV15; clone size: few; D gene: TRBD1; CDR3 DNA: TGTGCCACCAGCAGAGATTCAAGACAGGGCTACGAGCAGTACTTC; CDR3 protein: CATSRDSRQGYEQYF
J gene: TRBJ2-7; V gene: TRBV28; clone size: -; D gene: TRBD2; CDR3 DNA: TGTGCCAGCAGTTTCAGAGGACTAGCGGGGTGCGAGCAGTACTTC; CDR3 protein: CASSFRGLAGCEQYF
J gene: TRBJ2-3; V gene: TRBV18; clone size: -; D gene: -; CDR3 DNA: TGTGCCAGCTCCAGGTCCTTATCGACAGGCACAGATACGCAGTATTTT; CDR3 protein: CASSRSLSTGTDTQYF
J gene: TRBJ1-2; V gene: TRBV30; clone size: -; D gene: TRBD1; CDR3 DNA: TGTGCCTGGAGTTTCGGACAGGGTGCCTATGGCTACACCTTC; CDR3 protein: CAWSFGQGAYGYTF
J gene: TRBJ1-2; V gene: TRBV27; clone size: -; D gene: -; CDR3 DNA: TGTGCCTCCCAGGAGAACTTCGCGGGTTACACCTTC; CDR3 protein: CASQENFAGYTF
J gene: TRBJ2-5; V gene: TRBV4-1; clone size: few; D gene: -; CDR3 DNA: TGCGCCAGCAGCCAGGGGGGAGGCGGATACCAAGAGACCCAGTACTTC; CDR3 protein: CASSQGGGGYQETQYF